This T cell receptor beta chain was sequenced in a study of CD8 T cells in Susac syndrome. Study-wide findings and caveats: The authors acknowledged that their TCR sequencing and HLA analysis involved a relatively small number of individuals.

Controls were healthy donors (matched for age and sex). Negative isolation was used for CD8+ and CD4+ T cells, and FACS enrichment was applied to TEMRA cells. Between the trimmed V and J ends, which lost 5 bases and 5 bases, there was a span of 15 bases. The length of the CDR3 is 14 residues. Random hexamers served to reverse transcribe roughly 0.5 to 1 ug RNA. Amplification of TCR beta CDR3 spanned 54 Vbeta and 13 Jbeta via immunoSEQ multiplex PCR. TCRdb analysed the immunoSEQ multiplex PCR reads with MiXCR anew, one entry per CDR3 protein. The repertoire includes under 200,000 distinct CDR3 sequences, approximately 96% of them detected once, and over 0.12% sits in the top ten. For this clonotype: What it binds is unknown.

The V call is TRBV12-3 or TRBV12-4, the J call TRBJ2-5, with D perhaps matching TRBD1 (6 bases). The clonotype originates from a human donor in good health. The material sequenced was CD4+ T cells from PBMCs. Written as DNA, the CDR3 is TGTGCCAGCAGTCACCCCAGGGGTGGTGAGACCCAGTACTTC. Protein product: CASSHPRGGETQYF.